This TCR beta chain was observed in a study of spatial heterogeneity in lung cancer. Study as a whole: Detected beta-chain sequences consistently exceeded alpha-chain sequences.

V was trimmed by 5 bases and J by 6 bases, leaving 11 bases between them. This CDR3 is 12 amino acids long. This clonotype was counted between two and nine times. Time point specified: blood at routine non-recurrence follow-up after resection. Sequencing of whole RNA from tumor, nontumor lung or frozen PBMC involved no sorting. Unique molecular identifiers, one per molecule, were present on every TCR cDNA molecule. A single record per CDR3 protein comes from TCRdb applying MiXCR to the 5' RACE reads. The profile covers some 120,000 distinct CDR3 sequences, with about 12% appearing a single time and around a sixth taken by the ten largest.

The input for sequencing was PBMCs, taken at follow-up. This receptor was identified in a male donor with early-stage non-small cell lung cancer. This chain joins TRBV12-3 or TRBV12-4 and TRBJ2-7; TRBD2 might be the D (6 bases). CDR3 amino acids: CASSRLVGEQYF. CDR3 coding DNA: TGTGCCAGCAGTCGACTAGTCGGCGAGCAGTACTTC.